This TCR beta chain was sequenced during a study of TIL therapy for anti-PD-1-resistant metastatic lung cancer. Study-level background: Tumor harvest preceded PD-1/PD-L1 blockade, followed by nivolumab treatment. Median tumor PD-L1 proportion score was approximately 6.3%.

This CDR3 comprises 15 residues. Germline CDR1 MGHRA, CDR2 YSYEKL. The V and J ends lost 1 base and 2 bases respectively, with 12 bases between them. Time point indicated: pre-treatment sample, taken before nivolumab and TIL therapy. Adults with stage 4 NSCLC were enrolled in a phase I trial. This was the immunoSEQ v3 assay. Libraries were sequenced to around 2 million read pairs (survey) or about 4.5-6 million (deep). Libraries were prepared by immunoSEQ multiplex PCR; TCRdb keeps only in-frame clonotypes and omits some of them. The sample lists tens of thousands of clones, around 68% seen once, with around 6.1% in the top ten.

This chain uses TRBV4-1 with TRBJ2-7; D unclear. Here the sequenced sample was blood, taken at baseline. The receptor was derived from a person aged 25 to 80 with non-small cell lung cancer. The CDR3 DNA reads as TGCGCCAGCAGCCAAGCTCCACATACGACCTACGAGCAGTACTTC. The encoded protein is CASSQAPHTTYEQYF.